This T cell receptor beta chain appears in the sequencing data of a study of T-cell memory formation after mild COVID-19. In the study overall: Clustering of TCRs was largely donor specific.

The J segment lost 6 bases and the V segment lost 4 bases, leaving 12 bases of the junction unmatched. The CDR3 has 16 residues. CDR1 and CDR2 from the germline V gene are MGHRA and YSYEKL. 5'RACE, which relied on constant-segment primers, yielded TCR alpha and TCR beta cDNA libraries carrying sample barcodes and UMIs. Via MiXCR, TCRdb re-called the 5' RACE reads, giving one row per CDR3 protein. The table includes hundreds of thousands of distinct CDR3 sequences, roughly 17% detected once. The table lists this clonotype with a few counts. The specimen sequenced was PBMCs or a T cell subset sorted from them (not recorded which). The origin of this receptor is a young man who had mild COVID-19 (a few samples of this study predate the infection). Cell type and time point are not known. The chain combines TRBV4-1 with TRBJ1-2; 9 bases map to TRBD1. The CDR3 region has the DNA TGCGCCAGCAGCCCCCAAATATTGGACAGGGGACATGGCTACACCTTC. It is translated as CASSPQILDRGHGYTF.